The present TCR beta chain was sequenced within a study of CD8+CD57+ T cells in acquired aplastic anemia. The V gene's germline CDR1 is MNHEY and CDR2 SMNVEV (reference sequence). Germline trimming cut 6 bases from V and 2 bases from J; bases unmatched to any gene: 9. The CDR3 is 15 residues long. This clonotype appeared once. Genomic DNA served as template for TCR beta VDJ and CDR3 profiling. MiXCR was run by TCRdb on the reads, yielding one entry per CDR3 protein. There are a few hundred thousand distinct CDR3 sequences in the sample; about 37% occur only once, and around 1.1% lies in the top ten. The specimen was sorted CD4+, CD8+, or CD8+CD57+ T cells (not recorded which) from PBMCs. This TCR was sampled from a human donor in good health, serving as a control. The J gene is TRBJ2-7, the V gene TRBV27; TRBD1 matches 8 bases. CDR3 region: CASRGDRTVPYEQYF. The CDR3 nucleotides are TGTGCCAGCAGGGGGGACAGGACCGTTCCCTACGAGCAGTACTTC.